These 2 T cell receptor beta chains share one sample of origin, sequenced in a study of beta chain features in type 1 diabetes. The whole isolated RNA underwent reverse transcription, so sequencing captured expressed TCRB transcripts. Produced via immunoSEQ multiplex PCR; TCRdb's table is partial and in-frame only. The profile shows about 250,000 clones, roughly 14% of them singletons. Sequencing was done on a sample of naive CD4+ T cells from blood. The source of these receptors is a woman in her forties in good health.

V and J are TRBV29-1 and TRBJ2-3; the D is unclear. Trimming removed 6 bases at V and 2 bases at J, with 9 bases between. CDR3 size: 12 residues. In germline, CDR1 is SQVTM, CDR2 ANQGSEA. CDR3 nucleotides: TGCAGCGTGGGCCAAGCCACAGATACGCAGTATTTT. Residues: CSVGQATDTQYF.

The V gene is TRBV5-4, the J gene TRBJ2-4; 13 bases are a match to TRBD2. The CDR3 runs 20 residues. Germline V gene sequence: CDR1 SGHNT, CDR2 YYREEE (reference sequence). With 6 bases clipped from V and 0 bases from J, the junction kept 15 bases outside the gene matches. CDR3 DNA: TGTGCCAGCAACCGATCGCGACTAGCGGGGGGAAAAATAGCCAAAAACATTCAGTACTTC. Translating it yields CASNRSRLAGGKIAKNIQYF.